The source of this TCR beta chain is a study of STAT5B mutations in CD4+ large granular lymphocyte leukemia. The study, taken as a whole, reports: Patient CD4-sorted repertoires stayed more clonal than healthy ones after leukemic-clone removal. Main leukemic clonotypes were patient-specific, but more than 20% appeared at low frequency elsewhere.

Only in-frame clones appear in the TCRdb table, and some are missing; sequencing was by immunoSEQ multiplex PCR. This table holds approximately 20,000 clones, about 80% found once. As for this clone: Its antigen is not identified.

The sample taken for sequencing was CD4+ T cells from blood buffy coats. The clonotype was recovered from a human donor in good health.

In nucleotides, the CDR3 is TGTGCCATAAGACGACAGGGACCGAACACAGATACGCAGTATTTT. It encodes CAIRRQGPNTDTQYF. The chain is built from TRBV10-3 and TRBJ2-3, with 7 bases that match TRBD1. Germline assignment: CDR1 ENHRY and CDR2 SYGVKD. The J segment lost 2 bases and the V segment lost 9 bases, leaving 11 bases of the junction unmatched. This CDR3 is built from 15 residues.